The clone carrying this T cell receptor (beta chain) has at least ten counts. The antigen is undetermined. The TCRbeta library was prepared with unique molecular identifiers. TCRdb passed the PCR reads through MiXCR, listing each CDR3 protein once. The sample contains 400,000 to 550,000 distinct CDR3 sequences, under 12% of which appear only once. The data belong to a study of T-cell reconstitution after alpha-beta-depleted transplantation in children. Study observations and caveats: At day 60, the high TCRbeta diversity found in some patients originated from recipient T cells and thymic progenitors that had survived. At one year after transplant, newly produced T cells mostly accounted for T-cell counts and diversity.

Germline loops: CDR1 LGHNA, CDR2 YSLEER. The CDR3 is 13 residues long. Trimming took off 5 bases at V and 3 bases at J, with 10 bases between the two ends. The TCR was taken from a child aged 2-15 years with inherited bone marrow failure, due to receive a stem cell transplant. The sequencing here drew on PBMCs, taken before TCRalphabeta/CD19-depleted stem cell transplant. The chain employs TRBV4-3 and TRBJ1-1; a possible D gene is TRBD1 (6 bases). This CDR3 reads CASSRNRDTEAFF. CDR3 in DNA: TGCGCCAGCAGCAGGAACAGGGACACTGAAGCTTTCTTT.